The rows below give T cell receptor beta chains drawn from one sample of a study of PD-L1 blockade in urothelial cancer. Assay: immunoSEQ multiplex PCR; the TCRdb copy retains only in-frame clones and omits some. The sample lists more than 90,000 clones, approximately 90% occurring once. Source: PBMCs, taken around atezolizumab (anti-PD-L1) treatment. These receptors were taken from a man between 60 and 75 years old with urothelial cancer. The CDR3 runs from the conserved cysteine through the conserved F or W. D genes are given only for firm matches. Part of the rows lack a size; the others show once, few, many or a class for expanded clones.

d_gene | j_gene | v_gene | abundance | CDR3nt | CDR3aa
. | TRBJ2-2 | TRBV2 | many | TGTGCCAGCAGACGGGCGACAGCTACCACCGGGGAGCTGTTTTTT | CASRRATATTGELFF
TRBD1 | TRBJ1-6 | TRBV6-5 | . | TGTGCCAGCAGTGGTGGGACAGTCTATAATTCACCCCTCCACTTT | CASSGGTVYNSPLHF
TRBD2 | TRBJ2-3 | TRBV4-3 | few | TGCGCCAGCAGCTACGGGGGGGGAAACACAGATACGCAGTATTTT | CASSYGGGNTDTQYF
TRBD1 | TRBJ1-2 | TRBV6-1 | . | TGTGCCAGCAGCAGACAGGGGTATGGCTACACCTTC | CASSRQGYGYTF
. | TRBJ2-2 | TRBV28 | once | TGTGCCAGCAGTATCCAACAGCCCGGGGAGCTGTTTTTT | CASSIQQPGELFF
. | TRBJ1-5 | TRBV7-9 | . | TGTGCCAGCAGCCCCCGGTCTTCAAATCAGCCCCAGCATTTT | CASSPRSSNQPQHF
. | TRBJ1-6 | TRBV27 | . | TGTGCCAGCAGTCCCCTTGAGGGGGTGGGTTCACCCCTCCACTTT | CASSPLEGVGSPLHF
TRBD2 | TRBJ2-7 | TRBV6-5 | . | TGTGCCAGCACCTCCGGGGGGGGGAAATACGAGCAGTACTTC | CASTSGGGKYEQYF
. | TRBJ1-1 | TRBV7-6 | once | TGTGCCAGCAGCCCTAATACAGGACAGTTCTCAACTGAAGCTTTCTTT | CASSPNTGQFSTEAFF
TRBD1 | TRBJ2-7 | TRBV11-1 | . | TGTGCCAGCAGCTTAAGGCGGACAGGGACCTACGAGCAGTACTTC | CASSLRRTGTYEQYF
. | TRBJ2-1 | TRBV4-3 | . | TGCGCCAGCAGCCAAGACGGGAGAACCGGTGAGCAGTTCTTC | CASSQDGRTGEQFF
. | TRBJ2-1 | TRBV19 | . | TGTGCCAGTGGGACTGGGCGTTTAAAGACCGATAATGAGCAGTTCTTC | CASGTGRLKTDNEQFF
TRBD1 | TRBJ2-2 | TRBV28 | . | TGTGCCAGCAGCCCCGGGACAGGGGGACACACCGGGGAGCTGTTTTTT | CASSPGTGGHTGELFF
. | TRBJ2-3 | TRBV10-1 | few | TGCGCCAGCAGTGATTACACAGATACGCAGTATTTT | CASSDYTDTQYF
TRBD1 | TRBJ2-1 | TRBV25-1 | . | TGTGCCAGCAGGGTCGGGACAGCGAGCTCCTACAATGAGCAGTTCTTC | CASRVGTASSYNEQFF
. | TRBJ2-7 | TRBV25-1 | . | TGTGCCAGCAGTGTTAATCCGGGCGAGCAGTACTTC | CASSVNPGEQYF
TRBD1 | TRBJ2-2 | TRBV6-6 | . | TGTGCCAGCAGCGCAAGACTTCAGGGGGCCGGGGAGCTGTTTTTT | CASSARLQGAGELFF
TRBD1 | TRBJ2-7 | TRBV18 | . | TGTGCCAGCTCACCAGGGGGGGACAGGGAGTACGAGCAGTACTTC | CASSPGGDREYEQYF
. | TRBJ2-7 | TRBV6-6 | . | TGTGCCAGCAGTTATACGGATACTAGTGACGAGCAGTACTTC | CASSYTDTSDEQYF
. | TRBJ1-1 | TRBV30 | . | TGTGCCTGGAGGCTTGAAACAGAAATGAACACTGAAGCTTTCTTT | CAWRLETEMNTEAFF
TRBD1 | TRBJ2-2 | TRBV6-5 | few | TGTGCCAGCAGGCGGACAGGGGACGGGGAGCTGTTTTTT | CASRRTGDGELFF
TRBD2 | TRBJ2-1 | TRBV5-4 | . | TGTGCCAGCAGCTTGGCGGGGGGGGCCTACAATGAGCAGTTCTTC | CASSLAGGAYNEQFF
. | TRBJ2-5 | TRBV28 | . | TGTGCCAGCAGTCCTCAGGGGCAGGAGACCCAGTACTTC | CASSPQGQETQYF
. | TRBJ1-5 | TRBV2 | . | TGTGCCAGCAGTGAGGACAGATATAGCAATCAGCCCCAGCATTTT | CASSEDRYSNQPQHF
. | TRBJ2-6 | TRBV6-5 | . | TGTGCCAGCAGGACAGTGCTTTCCGGGGCCAACGTCCTGACTTTC | CASRTVLSGANVLTF
TRBD2 | TRBJ2-1 | TRBV7-3 | . | TGTGCCAGCAGCTTACTAGCGGGGGGGCCCTACAATGAGCAGTTCTTC | CASSLLAGGPYNEQFF
. | TRBJ2-1 | TRBV9 | medium-sized | TGTGCCAGCAGCGTAGATGCGGGGGGACAGAGAGACAATGAGCAGTTCTTC | CASSVDAGGQRDNEQFF
. | TRBJ1-3 | TRBV10-3 | . | TGTGCCGTCAGAACAGGGCAATCCTCTGGAAACACCATATATTTT | CAVRTGQSSGNTIYF